This is a list of T cell receptor beta chains from one sample in a study of blood T cell repertoires in COVID-19. Sequenced by immunoSEQ multiplex PCR; TCRdb stores in-frame clones only, minus some. The repertoire holds some 460,000 clones, with 87% as singletons. The sequenced sample consisted of PBMCs or T cells enriched from blood (not recorded which). The receptor set was obtained from a young woman with acute COVID-19. The CDR3 runs from the conserved cysteine through the conserved F or W. D genes are given only for firm matches. For some rows the clone size is stated as once, few or many, or as a class when expanded; others skip it.

d_gene,j_gene,abundance,v_gene,CDR3nt,CDR3aa
TRBD1,TRBJ1-6,.,TRBV4-3,TGCGCCAGCAGCCTTAGACAGGGTCTCAATTCACCCCTCCACTTT,CASSLRQGLNSPLHF
.,TRBJ2-7,.,TRBV5-1,TGCGCCAGCAGCTTGGCCGGCGGACAAAAAAACGAGCAGTACTTC,CASSLAGGQKNEQYF
.,TRBJ1-1,.,TRBV3-1/TRBV3-2,TGTGCCAGCAGCCAAACACAGGGGAACACTGAAGCTTTCTTT,CASSQTQGNTEAFF
.,TRBJ1-2,.,TRBV12-3/TRBV12-4,TGTGCCAGCAGTTCGTCCGGGTATGGCTACACCTTC,CASSSSGYGYTF
.,TRBJ2-7,.,TRBV21-1,TGTGCCAGCAGCGGCCGGGACAGGGACCCCTCCTACGAGCAGTACTTC,CASSGRDRDPSYEQYF
.,TRBJ1-1,.,TRBV5-1,TGCGCCAGCAGCCCCCTGACAGGTCCAGGCACTGAAGCTTTCTTT,CASSPLTGPGTEAFF
TRBD1,TRBJ2-1,.,TRBV18,TGTGCCAGCTCACGGATCCTAGACAGGGATGAGCAGTTCTTC,CASSRILDRDEQFF
.,TRBJ2-2,.,TRBV24-1,TGTGCCACCAGTGATTTAGTGAGTAACACCGGGGAGCTGTTTTTT,CATSDLVSNTGELFF
TRBD1,TRBJ1-2,few,TRBV7-9,TGTGCCAGCAGCTTGGGACAGGGGGCTACTGCGGAGGGCTACACCTTC,CASSLGQGATAEGYTF
.,TRBJ1-2,.,TRBV7-9,TGTGCCAGCAGCGGACAGAATCCAAATGGCTACACCTTC,CASSGQNPNGYTF
.,TRBJ2-3,.,TRBV5-4,TGTGCCAGCAGCTTGGTGGCGGGGAGTAGCACAGATACGCAGTATTTT,CASSLVAGSSTDTQYF
TRBD2,TRBJ2-1,.,TRBV13,TGTGCCAGCAGCCCAGGGAAGACTAGCGGGGGGGAAAATGAGCAGTTCTTC,CASSPGKTSGGENEQFF
.,TRBJ1-5,.,TRBV12-3/TRBV12-4,TGTGCCAGCCCCTCCGGGAGGAATCAGCCCCAGCATTTT,CASPSGRNQPQHF
.,TRBJ1-2,.,TRBV11-2,TGTGCCAGCAGCGCCACGGGGAGGTATGGCTACACCTTC,CASSATGRYGYTF
.,TRBJ1-1,.,TRBV20-1,TGCAGTGCTAGTGCACAGGTCCCCACTGAAGCTTTCTTT,CSASAQVPTEAFF
.,TRBJ2-1,.,TRBV9,TGTGCCAGCAGCGTAACGGACTCGGCATGGGAGCAGTTCTTC,CASSVTDSAWEQFF
.,TRBJ1-5,.,TRBV28,TGTGCCAGCAGTTTATGGGACACCTCAAGCCAGCCCCAGCATTTT,CASSLWDTSSQPQHF
TRBD1,TRBJ1-4,.,TRBV18,TGTGCCAGCTCACTCGGACAGGGCACTAATGAAAAACTGTTTTTT,CASSLGQGTNEKLFF
TRBD1,TRBJ1-2,.,TRBV4-3,TGCGCCAGCAGCCAACGACAGGGGAGAACCGATGGCTACACCTTC,CASSQRQGRTDGYTF
.,TRBJ2-3,.,TRBV9,TGTGCCAGCAGCGTAGGACTTGACGCTAGCACAGATACGCAGTATTTT,CASSVGLDASTDTQYF
.,TRBJ1-2,.,TRBV10-3,TGTGCCATCAGTGAGAGTCAGGGGAAAAACTATGGCTACACCTTC,CAISESQGKNYGYTF
.,TRBJ2-2,.,TRBV27,TGTGCCAGCAGTCGCTCACAACCGACACGGAGGATAGGGACCGGGGAGCTGTTTTTT,CASSRSQPTRRIGTGELFF
TRBD2,TRBJ2-1,.,TRBV6-5,TGTGCCAGCAGTTATACATCCGGGACTAGCAATGAGCAGTTCTTC,CASSYTSGTSNEQFF
.,TRBJ2-7,.,TRBV2,TGTGCCAGCAGTCCGCGCTACGAGCAGTACTTC,CASSPRYEQYF
.,TRBJ2-6,.,TRBV5-1,TGCGCCAGCAGGTCAGACAGTTCTGGGGCCAACGTCCTGACTTTC,CASRSDSSGANVLTF
TRBD1,TRBJ2-1,once,TRBV12-3/TRBV12-4,TGTGCCAGCCGGGACAGCTCCTACAATGAGCAGTTCTTC,CASRDSSYNEQFF
.,TRBJ2-7,.,TRBV9,TGTGCCAGCAGCGTAGGGCAGGGAAGGTCCTACGAGCAGTACTTC,CASSVGQGRSYEQYF
.,TRBJ1-5,few,TRBV9,TGTGCCAGCAGCGTAGGGCACAATCAGCCCCAGCATTTT,CASSVGHNQPQHF
.,TRBJ2-3,.,TRBV7-6,TGTGCCAGCAGCTTGGGCCATCAAGGGAGTTCTCAGTATTTT,CASSLGHQGSSQYF
.,TRBJ2-7,.,TRBV15,TGTGCCACCAGGGGAGTATCGGACCTGACTTTGCAGCAGTACTTC,CATRGVSDLTLQQYF
TRBD2,TRBJ2-1,.,TRBV7-9,TGTGCCAGCAGCTTAGTTAGCGGGAGCTCCTACAATGAGCAGTTCTTC,CASSLVSGSSYNEQFF